A selection of T cell receptor beta chains follows, all from one sample in a study of PD-L1 blockade in urothelial cancer. The data were produced by immunoSEQ multiplex PCR, yet TCRdb's version contains in-frame clones alone and is incomplete. The sample lists fewer than 130,000 clones; about 85% were seen once. Sequencing used PBMCs, obtained around atezolizumab (anti-PD-L1) treatment. Source of these receptors: a man aged 50-60 years with urothelial cancer. Each CDR3 is given without its conserved first and last residue. Each record gives: J gene, V gene, CDR3 protein.

>TRBJ2-1|TRBV28
ASSRQAWHEQF
>TRBJ2-7|TRBV6-6
ASSYTGNSYEQY
>TRBJ2-2|TRBV30
AWSGGAGGPRGELF
>TRBJ2-1|TRBV9
ASSILGLAGVDEQF
>TRBJ2-3|TRBV7-3
ASSSRTSGDTQY
>TRBJ1-3|TRBV5-6
ASSPRRQRDTIY
>TRBJ2-1|TRBV5-1
ASMGLAGAYNEQF
>TRBJ1-2|TRBV13
ASSLRQGWGYT
>TRBJ2-7|TRBV9
ASSATSGSSYEQY
>TRBJ1-2|TRBV13
ASRRGGFGYT
>TRBJ1-5|TRBV28
ASRVGQALQPQH
>TRBJ2-7|TRBV14
ASSPRWGQGWYEQY
>TRBJ1-1|TRBV9
ASSVEGRAETEAF
>TRBJ2-1|TRBV19
ASRRRNNEQF
>TRBJ1-6|TRBV6-5
ASSTGGRVNSPLH
>TRBJ2-7|TRBV9
ASSRGGLLSYEQY
>TRBJ2-7|TRBV7-3
ASSPPTSGIYEQY
>TRBJ2-7|TRBV29-1
SVVPSGSYEQY
>TRBJ2-7|TRBV14
ASSYKRGAYEQY
>TRBJ1-6|TRBV28
ASRQGFPLH
>TRBJ2-4|TRBV18
ASSPNTLQGLGDIQY
>TRBJ1-1|TRBV28
ASSLRTGPPLVEAF
>TRBJ2-7|TRBV20-1
SASTLYEQY
>TRBJ1-5|TRBV28
ASSFVGAGYQPQH
>TRBJ2-1|TRBV29-1
SVERTSGLQF
>TRBJ1-3|TRBV9
ASSSRGASGNTIY
>TRBJ1-3|TRBV5-4
ASSSPGQGPGNTIY
>TRBJ1-5|TRBV10-3
AISTGAGNQPQH
>TRBJ2-2|TRBV4-2
ASSPQASSGGELF
>TRBJ1-2|TRBV10-3
AIRKEGRGYT
>TRBJ1-5|TRBV28
ASSLTGTGGFQPQH
>TRBJ1-1|TRBV18
ASSPTIQGAEAF
>TRBJ2-5|TRBV5-4
ASSAGQLQETQY
>TRBJ1-3|TRBV6-1
ASSDSISGNTIY
>TRBJ2-7|TRBV7-8
ASSLRFLGQGLDEQY
>TRBJ2-3|TRBV5-1
ASSLGGRATDTQY
>TRBJ2-7|TRBV6-5
ASSYQAGPSYEQY
>TRBJ2-2|TRBV2
ASLAGTVNTGELF
>TRBJ1-1|TRBV7-9
ASSPEDRFEAF
>TRBJ2-2|TRBV18
ASSPSKLAANTGELF
>TRBJ1-2|TRBV10-3
ASRTGTNYGYT
>TRBJ2-7|TRBV6-1
ASSETGTYEQY
>TRBJ1-2|TRBV13
ASSSSGGLNYGYT
>TRBJ1-3|TRBV6-6
ASSLTGPGNTIY
>TRBJ1-5|TRBV21-1
ASSKFRDSPPYSNQPQH
>TRBJ1-1|TRBV7-2
ASSLRGGGWVTEAF
>TRBJ2-7|TRBV28
ASRWTSGTYEQY
>TRBJ2-7|TRBV6-4
ARRTSGTQQY